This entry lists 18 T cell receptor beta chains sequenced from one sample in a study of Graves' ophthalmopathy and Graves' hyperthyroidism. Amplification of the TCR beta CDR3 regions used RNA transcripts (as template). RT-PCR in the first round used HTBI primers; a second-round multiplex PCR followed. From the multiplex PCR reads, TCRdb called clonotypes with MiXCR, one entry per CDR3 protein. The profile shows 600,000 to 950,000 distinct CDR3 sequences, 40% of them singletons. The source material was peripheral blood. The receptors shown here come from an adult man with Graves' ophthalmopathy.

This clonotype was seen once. The CDR3, as DNA: TGTGCCAGCAGCGTAGCTACGGGACGGAACCAAGAGACCCAGTACTTC. It encodes CASSVATGRNQETQYF. The V and J genes are TRBV9 and TRBJ2-5; TRBD1 or TRBD2 may be the D gene (5 bases each). V shed 0 bases and J shed 0 bases, with 12 bases lying between them. The CDR3 runs to 16 residues. Germline CDR1 is SGDLS and CDR2 is YYNGEE.

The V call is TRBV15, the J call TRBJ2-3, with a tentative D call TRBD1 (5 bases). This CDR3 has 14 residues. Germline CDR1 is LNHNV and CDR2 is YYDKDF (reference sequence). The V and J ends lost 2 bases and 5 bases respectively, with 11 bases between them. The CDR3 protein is CATSRTHTGDTQYF. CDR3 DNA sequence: TGTGCCACCAGCAGAACGCATACAGGAGATACGCAGTATTTT.

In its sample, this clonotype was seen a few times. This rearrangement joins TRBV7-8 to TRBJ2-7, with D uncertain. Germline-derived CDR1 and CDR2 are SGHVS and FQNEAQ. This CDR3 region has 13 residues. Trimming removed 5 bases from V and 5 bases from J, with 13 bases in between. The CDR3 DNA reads TGTGCCAGCAGCCCCCAGGAGCAGGACGAGCAGTACTTC. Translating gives CASSPQEQDEQYF. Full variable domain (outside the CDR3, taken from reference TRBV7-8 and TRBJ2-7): GAGVSQSPRYKVAKRGQDVALRCDPISGHVSLFWYQQALGQGPEFLTYFQNEAQLDKSGLPSDRFFAERPEGSVSTLKIQRTQQEDSAVYLCASSPQEQDEQYFGPGTRLTVT.

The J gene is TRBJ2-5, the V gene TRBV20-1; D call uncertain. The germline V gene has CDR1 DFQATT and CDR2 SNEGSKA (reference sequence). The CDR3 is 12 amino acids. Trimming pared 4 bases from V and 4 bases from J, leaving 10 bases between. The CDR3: CSAMRSRETQYF. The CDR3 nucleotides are TGCAGTGCTATGAGAAGCAGAGAGACCCAGTACTTC.

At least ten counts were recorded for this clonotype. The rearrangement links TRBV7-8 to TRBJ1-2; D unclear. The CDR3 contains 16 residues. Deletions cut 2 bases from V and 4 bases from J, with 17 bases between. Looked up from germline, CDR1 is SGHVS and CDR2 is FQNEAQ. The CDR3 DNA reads TGTGCCAGCAGCTTAAATTCAGGAGGCTCATCCTATGGCTACACCTTC. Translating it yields CASSLNSGGSSYGYTF.

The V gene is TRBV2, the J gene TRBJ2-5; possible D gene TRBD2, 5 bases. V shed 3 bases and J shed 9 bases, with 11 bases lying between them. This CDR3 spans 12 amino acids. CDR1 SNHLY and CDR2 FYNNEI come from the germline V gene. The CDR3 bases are TGTGCCAGCAGTGAGGCCCGCGGGTCCCAGTACTTC. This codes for CASSEARGSQYF.

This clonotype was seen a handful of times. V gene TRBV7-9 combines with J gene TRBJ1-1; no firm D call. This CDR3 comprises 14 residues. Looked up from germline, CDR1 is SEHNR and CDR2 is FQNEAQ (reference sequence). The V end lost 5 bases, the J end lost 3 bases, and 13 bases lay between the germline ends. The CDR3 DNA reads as TGTGCCAGCAGCCCGTCGAGGGCTGACACTGAAGCTTTCTTT. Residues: CASSPSRADTEAFF.

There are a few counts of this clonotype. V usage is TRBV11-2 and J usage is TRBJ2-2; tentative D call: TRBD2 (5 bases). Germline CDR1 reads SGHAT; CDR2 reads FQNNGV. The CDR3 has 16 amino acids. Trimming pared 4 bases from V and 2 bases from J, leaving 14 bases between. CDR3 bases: TGTGCCAGCAGCTCGTCCCCAGCGGATAACACCGGGGAGCTGTTTTTT. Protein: CASSSSPADNTGELFF.

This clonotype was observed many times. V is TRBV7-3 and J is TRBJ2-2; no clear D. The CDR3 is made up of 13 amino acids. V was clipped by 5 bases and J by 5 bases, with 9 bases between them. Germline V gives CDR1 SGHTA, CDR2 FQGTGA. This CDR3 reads CASSLVTTGELFF. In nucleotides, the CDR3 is TGTGCCAGCAGCCTCGTCACAACCGGGGAGCTGTTTTTT.

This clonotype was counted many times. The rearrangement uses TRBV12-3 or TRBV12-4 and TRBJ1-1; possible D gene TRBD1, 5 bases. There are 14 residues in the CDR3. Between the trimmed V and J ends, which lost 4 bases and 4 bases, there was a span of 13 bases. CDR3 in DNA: TGTGCCAGCAGTTCGAGGTTTAGGGGCACTGAAGCTTTCTTT. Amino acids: CASSSRFRGTEAFF.

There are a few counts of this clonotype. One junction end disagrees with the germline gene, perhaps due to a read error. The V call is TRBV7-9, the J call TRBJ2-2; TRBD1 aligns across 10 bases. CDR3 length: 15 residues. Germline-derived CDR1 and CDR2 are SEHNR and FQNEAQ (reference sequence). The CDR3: CASSPRQGATGELFF. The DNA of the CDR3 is TGTGCTAGCAGTCCCCGACAGGGGGCTACCGGGGAGCTGTTTTTT. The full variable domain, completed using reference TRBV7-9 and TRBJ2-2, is DTGVSQNPRHKITKRGQNVTFRCDPISEHNRLYWYRQTLGQGPEFLTYFQNEAQLEKSRLLSDRFSAERPKGSFSTLEIQRTEQGDSAMYLCASSPRQGATGELFFGEGSRLTVL.

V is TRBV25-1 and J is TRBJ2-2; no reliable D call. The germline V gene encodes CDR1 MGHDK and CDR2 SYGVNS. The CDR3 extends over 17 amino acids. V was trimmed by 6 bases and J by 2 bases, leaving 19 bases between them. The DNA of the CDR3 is TGTGCCAGCAGCTTGAACCAAGGGCAGATAAACACCGGGGAGCTGTTTTTT. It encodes CASSLNQGQINTGELFF. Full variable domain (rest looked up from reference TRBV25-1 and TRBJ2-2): EADIYQTPRYLVIGTGKKITLECSQTMGHDKMYWYQQDPGMELHLIHYSYGVNSTEKGDLSSESTVSRIRTEHFPLTLESARPSHTSQYLCASSLNQGQINTGELFFGEGSRLTVL.

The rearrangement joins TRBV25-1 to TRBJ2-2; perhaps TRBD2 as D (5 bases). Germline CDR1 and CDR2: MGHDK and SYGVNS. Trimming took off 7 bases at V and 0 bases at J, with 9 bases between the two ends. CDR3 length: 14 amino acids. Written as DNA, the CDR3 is TGTGCCAGCACTAGCTGGACGAACACCGGGGAGCTGTTTTTT. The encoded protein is CASTSWTNTGELFF.

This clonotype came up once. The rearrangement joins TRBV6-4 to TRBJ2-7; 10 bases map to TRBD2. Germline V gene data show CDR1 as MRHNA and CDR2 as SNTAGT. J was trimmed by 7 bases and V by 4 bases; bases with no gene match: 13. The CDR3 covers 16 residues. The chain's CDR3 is CASSAPNLAGVDEQYF. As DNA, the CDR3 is TGTGCCAGCAGTGCTCCGAATCTAGCGGGAGTAGATGAGCAGTACTTC.

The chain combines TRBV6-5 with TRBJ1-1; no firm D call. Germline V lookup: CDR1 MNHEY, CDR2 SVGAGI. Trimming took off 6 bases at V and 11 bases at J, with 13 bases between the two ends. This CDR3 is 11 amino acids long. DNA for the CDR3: TGTGCCAGCAGCCGAAATTCAAGGGCTTTCTTT. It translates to CASSRNSRAFF.

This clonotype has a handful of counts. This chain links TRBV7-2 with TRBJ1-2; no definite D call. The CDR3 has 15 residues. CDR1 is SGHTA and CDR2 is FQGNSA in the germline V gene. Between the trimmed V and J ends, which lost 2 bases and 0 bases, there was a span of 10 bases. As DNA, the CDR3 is TGTGCCAGCAGCTTAAGAGGGCCCACTAACTATGGCTACACCTTC. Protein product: CASSLRGPTNYGYTF.

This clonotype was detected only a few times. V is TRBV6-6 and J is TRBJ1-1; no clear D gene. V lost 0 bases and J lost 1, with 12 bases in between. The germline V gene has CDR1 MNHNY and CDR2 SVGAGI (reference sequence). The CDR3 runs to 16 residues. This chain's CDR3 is CASSYSMYGENTEAFF. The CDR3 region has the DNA TGTGCCAGCAGTTACTCGATGTACGGAGAGAACACTGAAGCTTTCTTT.

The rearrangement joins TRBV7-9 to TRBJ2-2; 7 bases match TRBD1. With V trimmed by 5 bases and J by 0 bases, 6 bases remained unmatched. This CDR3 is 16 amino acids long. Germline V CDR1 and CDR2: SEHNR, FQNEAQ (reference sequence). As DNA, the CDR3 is TGTGCCAGCAGCCAATCCGGGACAGCGAACACCGGGGAGCTGTTTTTT. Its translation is CASSQSGTANTGELFF.